This T cell receptor beta chain originates from a study of cytomegalovirus exposure and HLA in healthy donors. Whole-study results and caveats: When analyzed later, a missense DCLRE1C variant was found to be linked to TCR beta V- and J-gene trimming. In a later analysis, DRB1 alleles had the most associated TCRs; HLA-C alleles the fewest. Cytomegalovirus association was listed for about 150 TCR beta chains.

This clone has a handful of counts. Its target is not known. This CDR3 region has 14 residues. The V gene end was trimmed by 7 bases and the J gene end by 4 bases; junction bases not matched to a gene: 6. The germline V gene has CDR1 SNHLY and CDR2 FYNNEI. Donors were ostensibly healthy at sampling, although undocumented immune exposures were probable. It was with 60 Vbeta and 13 Jbeta primers that the PCR ran. The table came from immunoSEQ multiplex PCR; TCRdb's copy has only in-frame clones and leaves some out. The data show about 100,000 clones, with about three quarters seen just once and roughly 8% held by the top ten.

The sample consisted of PBMCs. This clonotype was obtained from a man aged 25 to 40 in good health and CMV-seronegative. The chain recombines TRBV2 with TRBJ2-5, with TRBD1 matching over 10 bases. The DNA of the CDR3 is TGTGCCAGCAATGGACAGGGGGGGAGAGAGACCCAGTACTTC. Its translation is CASNGQGGRETQYF.